The entry below describes one T cell receptor (beta chain). Enrolled through a virtual design, the participants were between 18 and 89 years of age and came from about two dozen US areas. The data were obtained in a study of blood T cell repertoires in COVID-19. Sequenced by immunoSEQ multiplex PCR; TCRdb stores in-frame clones only, minus some. The sample lists a few hundred thousand clones; 87% were seen once. The CDR3 consists of 14 residues. With 1 base clipped from V and 4 bases from J, the junction kept 4 bases outside the gene matches. Germline CDR1 is SGDLS and CDR2 is YYNGEE. The chain joins TRBV9 to TRBJ2-5; 7 nucleotides match TRBD1. The sequencing input was PBMCs or T cells enriched from blood (not recorded which). The receptor comes from a woman between 18 and 29 years old who had recovered from COVID-19. The DNA of the CDR3 is TGTGCCAGCAGCGTAACAGGGGCGGGAGAGACCCAGTACTTC. This gives the protein CASSVTGAGETQYF.